This entry features one TCR beta chain sequence. Its target is unknown. The data originate from a study of T-cell memory formation after mild COVID-19. Study results and limitations: The pre-infection memory compartment contained some responding clones, suggesting cross-reactive memory joined. CD4/CD8 balance characterized clones contracting day 15 to 85, and CD4+ skew characterized later expanders. CD4+ contracting clones lay mainly in CM and EM, CD8+ ones in EMRA.

Libraries for TCRalpha and TCRbeta carried sample barcodes and unique molecular identifiers via 5'RACE. MiXCR, run by TCRdb on the 5' RACE reads, gives a single entry per CDR3 protein. The table includes 270,000 or so distinct CDR3 sequences, about a sixth detected once. With V trimmed by 7 bases and J by 3 bases, 11 bases remained unmatched. The CDR3 covers 15 residues. CDR1 and CDR2 from the germline V gene are MNHEY and SMNVEV (reference sequence). The sequenced sample consisted of PBMCs or a T cell subset sorted from them (not recorded which). The rearrangement uses TRBV27 and TRBJ2-7, with 8 positions matching TRBD1. The clonotype comes from a young man who had mild COVID-19 (a few samples of this study predate the infection). Cell type and time point are not known. CDR3 DNA sequence: TGTGCCAGCACCTCCTCCGGGACAGGCGACTACGAGCAGTACTTC. The encoded protein is CASTSSGTGDYEQYF.